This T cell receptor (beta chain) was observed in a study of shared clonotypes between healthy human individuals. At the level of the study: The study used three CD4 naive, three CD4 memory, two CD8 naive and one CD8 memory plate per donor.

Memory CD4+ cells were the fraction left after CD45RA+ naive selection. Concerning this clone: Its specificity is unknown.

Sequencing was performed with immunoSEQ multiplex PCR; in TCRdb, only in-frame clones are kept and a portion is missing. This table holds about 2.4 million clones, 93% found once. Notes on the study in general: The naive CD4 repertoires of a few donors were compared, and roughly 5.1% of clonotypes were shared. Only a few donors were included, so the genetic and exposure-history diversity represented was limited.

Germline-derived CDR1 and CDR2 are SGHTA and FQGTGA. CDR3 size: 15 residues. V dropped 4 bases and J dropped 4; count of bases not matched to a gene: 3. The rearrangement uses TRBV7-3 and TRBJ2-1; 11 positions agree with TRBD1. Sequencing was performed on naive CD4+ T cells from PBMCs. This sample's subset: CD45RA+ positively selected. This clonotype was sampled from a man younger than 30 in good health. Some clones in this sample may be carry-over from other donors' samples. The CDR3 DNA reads TGTGCCAGCAGCTGGGACAGGGGGGTTTACAATGAGCAGTTCTTC. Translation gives CASSWDRGVYNEQFF.